The clone carrying this T cell receptor (beta chain) has just one count. This entry comes from a study of blood T cell repertoires in COVID-19. In the authors' workflow: Amplified reference gene primers provided the basis for estimating nucleated cell counts. Assay used: immunoSEQ multiplex PCR; TCRdb lists only in-frame clones, some missing. The V and J calls and clone size are taken from that table; D and trimming were inferred from the DNA. The sample consists of about 160,000 clones, 75% to 90% of them appearing once. The CDR3 extends over 14 amino acids. From germline, CDR1 is LNHDA and CDR2 SQIVND (reference sequence). Trimming cost V 5 bases and J 0 bases, with 10 bases left between them.

Sample: peripheral blood. The source is a human donor with acute or convalescent COVID-19. The donor label of this sample is uncertain. The rearrangement uses TRBV19 and TRBJ1-1; D unclear. The CDR3 DNA reads as TGTGCCAGTAGTCACAACGGGGTGAACACTGAAGCTTTCTTT. Translated: CASSHNGVNTEAFF.